This T cell receptor beta chain originates from a study of blood T cells in healthy people across ages. Findings and caveats of the study: Older individuals had lower TCR beta diversity per million T cells (the decline was roughly linear).

With a J-beta primer mix and a sample-barcoded 5' primer, a second PCR ran roughly 6 to 12 cycles. TCRdb used MiXCR to reprocess the 5' RACE reads, holding one entry per CDR3 protein. The data hold 1.5 million to 2 million distinct CDR3 sequences, with about two fifths observed a single time. CDR1 SEHNR and CDR2 FQNEAQ come from the germline V gene (reference sequence). The CDR3 runs 19 residues. Trimming left V 8 bases short and J 3 bases short, with 29 bases between. Points on this clonotype: Its specificity is unknown.

The sequenced sample consisted of blood. V and J are TRBV7-9 and TRBJ2-4, with D possibly being TRBD2 (5 bases). The clonotype was recovered from a human donor in good health. The CDR3 coding sequence is TGTGCCAGCTGCTCCAAAAGAATGACTGGAGGTCTCTACAAAAACATTCAGTACTTC. The encoded protein is CASCSKRMTGGLYKNIQYF.